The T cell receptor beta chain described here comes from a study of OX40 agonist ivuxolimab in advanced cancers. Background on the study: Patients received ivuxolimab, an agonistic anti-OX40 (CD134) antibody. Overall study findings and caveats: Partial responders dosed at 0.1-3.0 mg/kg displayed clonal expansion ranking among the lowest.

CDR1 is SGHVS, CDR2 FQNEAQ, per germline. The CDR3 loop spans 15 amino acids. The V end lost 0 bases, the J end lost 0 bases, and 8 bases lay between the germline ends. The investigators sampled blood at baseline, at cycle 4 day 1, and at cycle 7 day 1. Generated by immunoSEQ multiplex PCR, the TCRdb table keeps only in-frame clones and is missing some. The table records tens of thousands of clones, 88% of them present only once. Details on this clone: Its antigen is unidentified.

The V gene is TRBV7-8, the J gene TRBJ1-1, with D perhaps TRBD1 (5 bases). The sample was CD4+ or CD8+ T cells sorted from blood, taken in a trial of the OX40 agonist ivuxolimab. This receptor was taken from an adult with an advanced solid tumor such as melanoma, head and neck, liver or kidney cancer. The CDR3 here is CASSLARGLNTEAFF. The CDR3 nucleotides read TGTGCCAGCAGCTTAGCGAGGGGTCTGAACACTGAAGCTTTCTTT.